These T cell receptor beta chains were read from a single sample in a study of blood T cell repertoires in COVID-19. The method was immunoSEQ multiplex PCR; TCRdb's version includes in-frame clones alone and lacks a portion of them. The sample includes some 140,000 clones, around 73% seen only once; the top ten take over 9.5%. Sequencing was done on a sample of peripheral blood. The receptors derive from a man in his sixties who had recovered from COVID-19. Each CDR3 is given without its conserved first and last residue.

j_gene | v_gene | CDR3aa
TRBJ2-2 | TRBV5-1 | ASSWRTSENTGELF
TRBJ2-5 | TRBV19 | ASSIRRQLRETQY
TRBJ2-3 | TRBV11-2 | ASSPRPGLAADTQY
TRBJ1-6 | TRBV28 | ASTNPLGLDGSPLH
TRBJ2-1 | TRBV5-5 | ASSIRQGPYNEQF
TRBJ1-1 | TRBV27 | ASSTRTGGGAF
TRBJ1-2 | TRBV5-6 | ASSDDRGYGYT
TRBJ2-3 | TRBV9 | ASSVLAGGPTDTQY
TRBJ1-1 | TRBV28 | ASSFMNTEAF
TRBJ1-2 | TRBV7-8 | ASSNRVFGYT